This TCR beta chain was recorded in a study of cytomegalovirus exposure and HLA in healthy donors. Whole-study context: Genotyping showed 81% of a few hundred donors falling in the Caucasian-associated ancestry cluster. The study, taken as a whole, reports: An assumption of roughly uniform sequencing depth across donors underlay the presence/absence analyses. Using a false discovery rate of 0.05, a later analysis showed that 15,000 to 20,000 TCR beta sequences were associated with HLA alleles.

Regarding this clone: Its antigen is not known.

The PCR had 60 Vbeta and 13 Jbeta primers. Some clones are missing from TCRdb's copy, which holds only in-frame ones; the method was immunoSEQ multiplex PCR. Among about 250,000 clones listed, 92% were seen once. CDR1 is MNHEY, CDR2 SMNVEV, per germline (reference sequence). Germline trimming cut 5 bases from V and 4 bases from J; bases unmatched to any gene: 7. The CDR3 has 17 amino acids. This receptor was obtained from a girl aged 2 to 10 in good health and CMV-seronegative. The chain combines TRBV27 with TRBJ2-6, with 11 bases that match TRBD2. The sequenced sample was PBMCs. In DNA, the CDR3 is TGTGCCAGCAGTCTTAGCGGGGGGGCGGTCGGGGCCAACGTCCTGACTTTC. It specifies CASSLSGGAVGANVLTF.